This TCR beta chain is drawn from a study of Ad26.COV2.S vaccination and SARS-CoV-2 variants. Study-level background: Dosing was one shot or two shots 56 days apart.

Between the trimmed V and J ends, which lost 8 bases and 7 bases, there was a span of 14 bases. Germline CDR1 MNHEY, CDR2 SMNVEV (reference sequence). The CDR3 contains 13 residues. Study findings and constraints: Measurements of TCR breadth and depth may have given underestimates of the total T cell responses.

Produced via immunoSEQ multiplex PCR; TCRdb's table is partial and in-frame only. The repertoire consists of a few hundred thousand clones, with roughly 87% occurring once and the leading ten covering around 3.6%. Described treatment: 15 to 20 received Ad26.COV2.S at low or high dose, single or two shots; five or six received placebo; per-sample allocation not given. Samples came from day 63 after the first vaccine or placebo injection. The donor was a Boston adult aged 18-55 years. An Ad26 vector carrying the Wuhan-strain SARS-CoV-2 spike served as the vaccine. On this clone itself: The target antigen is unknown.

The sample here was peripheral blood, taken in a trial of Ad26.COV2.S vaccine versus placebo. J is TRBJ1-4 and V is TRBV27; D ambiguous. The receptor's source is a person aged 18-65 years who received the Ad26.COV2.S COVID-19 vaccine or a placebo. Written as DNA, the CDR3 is TGTGCCAGCCGGACGGACTATAGTGAAAAACTGTTTTTT. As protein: CASRTDYSEKLFF. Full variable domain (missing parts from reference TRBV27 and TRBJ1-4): EAQVTQNPRYLITVTGKKLTVTCSQNMNHEYMSWYRQDPGLGLRQIYYSMNVEVTDKGDVPEGYKVSRKEKRNFPLILESPSPNQTSLYFCASRTDYSEKLFFGSGTQLSVL.